This T cell receptor (beta chain) was sequenced during a study of T cell clones after liver transplantation. On the study more broadly: Patients counted as tolerant after at least one year off all immunosuppression, enzymes not exceeding twice normal.

Study-level findings and limits: The donor-reactive repertoire was only partly measurable in two subjects, lacking donor cells. Post-transplant time points were not standardized, so conclusions are preliminary.

Here immunoSEQ multiplex PCR was the method, and the copy in TCRdb shows in-frame clones only, minus some. The sample includes more than 95,000 clones, approximately 79% of them seen just once. With respect to this clone: Antigen: not known.

Unstimulated PBMCs were sorted into CD3+CD4+ and CD3+CD8+ populations. V was trimmed by 4 bases and J by 0 bases, leaving 15 bases between them. This CDR3 is 16 amino acids long. Germline assignment: CDR1 SEHNR and CDR2 FQNEAQ (reference sequence). The sequence came from a human patient who received a liver transplant. These T cells may partly come from the graft donor. Specimen: CD4+ T cells from blood, collected around 4 years after liver transplant. The gene calls are TRBV7-9 and TRBJ1-2; weak D call: TRBD1 (6 bases). CDR3 DNA sequence: TGTGCCAGCAGCTCTTCGGGGGACATAACTAACTATGGCTACACCTTC. This translates into CASSSSGDITNYGYTF. The complete variable domain, with remaining parts taken from reference TRBV7-9 and TRBJ1-2, reads DTGVSQNPRHKITKRGQNVTFRCDPISEHNRLYWYRQTLGQGPEFLTYFQNEAQLEKSRLLSDRFSAERPKGSFSTLEIQRTEQGDSAMYLCASSSSGDITNYGYTFGSGTRLTVV.